The 9 T cell receptor beta chains below come from one sample, sequenced in a study of blood T cell repertoires in COVID-19. Generated by immunoSEQ multiplex PCR, the TCRdb table keeps only in-frame clones and is missing some. This sample has 270,000 or so clones, with roughly 89% found just once. The sequencing input was peripheral blood. The receptors shown here come from a middle-aged woman who had recovered from COVID-19.

The chain uses TRBV9 and TRBJ1-1; TRBD1 agrees at 9 bases. The CDR3 is made up of 18 amino acids. Per germline, CDR1 SGDLS and CDR2 YYNGEE. V was clipped by 3 bases and J by 0 bases; unmatched bases: 12. Here the CDR3 reads CASSENKDRGGMNTEAFF. CDR3 bases: TGTGCCAGCAGCGAAAACAAGGACAGGGGAGGCATGAACACTGAAGCTTTCTTT.

The rearrangement uses TRBV16 and TRBJ2-1; 10 positions agree with TRBD1. The CDR3 extends over 17 amino acids. With V trimmed by 4 bases and J by 5 bases, 11 bases remained unmatched. Germline V gene sequence: CDR1 KGHSY, CDR2 FQNENV. CDR3: CASSPGQGIGLDNEQFF. CDR3 nucleotide sequence: TGTGCCAGCAGCCCGGGACAGGGGATTGGGCTAGACAATGAGCAGTTCTTC.

The chain links TRBV27 to TRBJ2-1, with D possibly TRBD2 on 6 matching bases. Germline V gene lookup returns CDR1 MNHEY and CDR2 SMNVEV (reference sequence). The CDR3 is 14 residues long. V was pared by 4 bases and J by 7 bases, with 14 bases between. CDR3 loop: CASSSGWGVNEQFF. CDR3 nucleotide sequence: TGTGCCAGCAGTTCTGGCTGGGGGGTAAATGAGCAGTTCTTC.

This sequence joins TRBV11-3 and TRBJ2-5; 8 positions match TRBD1. This CDR3 has 13 amino acids. The ends lost 4 bases at V and 5 bases at J; junction bases unmatched: 3. CDR1 and CDR2 (germline): SGHNT, YENEEA. CDR3 sequence (DNA): TGTGCCAGCAGCTACGACAGGGGCGAGACCCAGTACTTC. It translates to CASSYDRGETQYF.

V and J are TRBV10-3 and TRBJ1-1, with 10 bases matching TRBD1. This CDR3 spans 14 amino acids. V gave up 6 bases and J gave up 5 bases; unmatched junction bases: 6. Germline-derived CDR1 and CDR2 are ENHRY and SYGVKD. The CDR3 spells CAIRGQGSVTEAFF. The CDR3 nucleotides read TGTGCCATCAGGGGACAGGGGTCTGTTACTGAAGCTTTCTTT.

The V call is TRBV15, the J call TRBJ2-3, with unresolved D. CDR1 is LNHNV and CDR2 is YYDKDF in the germline V gene (reference sequence). The CDR3 spans 14 residues. Trimming cost V 3 bases and J 6 bases, with 13 bases left between them. CDR3 loop: CATSRPPPRDTQYF. The CDR3 region has the DNA TGTGCCACCAGCAGGCCCCCTCCCAGGGATACGCAGTATTTT. Full variable domain (outside the CDR3, taken from reference TRBV15 and TRBJ2-3): DAMVIQNPRYQVTQFGKPVTLSCSQTLNHNVMYWYQQKSSQAPKLLFHYYDKDFNNEADTPDNFQSRRPNTSFCFLDIRSPGLGDTAMYLCATSRPPPRDTQYFGPGTRLTVL.

V gene TRBV19 combines with J gene TRBJ1-2, with unresolved D. Trimming removed 8 bases from V and 3 bases from J, with 13 bases in between. This CDR3 region has 13 residues. In germline, CDR1 is LNHDA, CDR2 SQIVND (reference sequence). CDR3 region: CASRLITDYGYTF. As DNA, the CDR3 is TGTGCCAGTCGCCTTATAACAGACTATGGCTACACCTTC.

The chain joins TRBV11-2 to TRBJ1-4, with TRBD1 matching 9 bases. Germline assignment: CDR1 SGHAT and CDR2 FQNNGV. CDR3 length: 13 residues. With 6 bases clipped from V and 12 bases from J, the junction kept 8 bases outside the gene matches. CDR3 nucleotides: TGTGCCAGCAGAGGGACAGGGAAAGGGGAACTGTTTTTT. Its protein is CASRGTGKGELFF.

V is TRBV5-1 and J is TRBJ2-1, with 14 bases lining up with TRBD2. V lost 2 bases, J lost 7 bases, and 2 bases stayed unmatched. This CDR3 has 15 residues. From germline, CDR1 is SGHRS and CDR2 YFSETQ. The CDR3 here is CASSFGTSGRNEQFF. The CDR3 nucleotides are TGCGCCAGCAGCTTTGGGACTAGCGGGAGAAATGAGCAGTTCTTC. The variable domain in full, completed from reference TRBV5-1 and TRBJ2-1, reads KAGVTQTPRYLIKTRGQQVTLSCSPISGHRSVSWYQQTPGQGLQFLFEYFSETQRNKGNFPGRFSGRQFSNSRSEMNVSTLELGDSALYLCASSFGTSGRNEQFFGPGTRLTVL.